Listed below are T cell receptor beta chains from one sample, sequenced in a study of blood T cell repertoires in COVID-19. Assay used: immunoSEQ multiplex PCR; TCRdb lists only in-frame clones, some missing. The table records roughly 52,000 clones, 86% of them present only once. Sequencing input: peripheral blood. The receptors here all came from a woman older than 75 with acute or convalescent COVID-19. CDR3s include the opening cysteine and the closing phenylalanine or tryptophan. D genes are given only for firm matches. Clone sizes are given selectively: once, few, many, or a class where the clone is expanded.

CSASRPGPTYEQYF | TGCAGTGCTAGTCGCCCAGGGCCAACCTACGAGCAGTACTTC | - | TRBJ2-7 | - | TRBV20-1
CATSRDRGGKNYGYTF | TGTGCCACCAGCAGAGATAGGGGCGGGAAAAACTATGGCTACACCTTC | - | TRBJ1-2 | few | TRBV15
CAWSETGAKAYEQYF | TGTGCCTGGAGCGAGACAGGGGCGAAAGCCTACGAGCAGTACTTC | TRBD1 | TRBJ2-7 | - | TRBV30
CASSGAGNRDNQPQHF | TGTGCCAGCTCTGGGGCAGGGAATAGGGACAATCAGCCCCAGCATTTT | - | TRBJ1-5 | - | TRBV18
CASSAPDRGRMGYTF | TGTGCCAGCAGCGCCCCTGACAGGGGTAGGATGGGCTACACCTTC | TRBD1 | TRBJ1-2 | - | TRBV9
CASSQETGLNTGELFF | TGTGCCAGCAGCCAAGAGACAGGCCTGAACACCGGGGAGCTGTTTTTT | - | TRBJ2-2 | - | TRBV4-2
CASSPRAGGTQYF | TGTGCCAGCAGCCCTAGGGCCGGAGGGACCCAGTACTTC | - | TRBJ2-5 | - | TRBV7-2
CASSTQGFSGNTIYF | TGTGCCAGCAGCACGCAGGGATTCTCTGGAAACACCATATATTTT | - | TRBJ1-3 | - | TRBV13
CASSTRRSYNEQFF | TGTGCCAGCAGCACGCGCCGCTCCTACAATGAGCAGTTCTTC | - | TRBJ2-1 | - | TRBV3-1/TRBV3-2
CASSLGTVDEQYF | TGTGCCAGCAGCTTGGGTACAGTAGACGAGCAGTACTTC | - | TRBJ2-7 | - | TRBV5-4
CASSSGLAGSTDTQYF | TGCGCCAGCAGCTCGGGACTAGCGGGGAGCACAGATACGCAGTATTTT | TRBD2 | TRBJ2-3 | - | TRBV5-1
CASSQTATGGYETQYF | TGTGCCAGTAGCCAAACAGCAACAGGGGGCTACGAGACCCAGTACTTC | TRBD1 | TRBJ2-5 | - | TRBV19
CASSRRDSNSPLHF | TGTGCCAGCTCACGACGGGATTCTAATTCACCCCTCCACTTT | - | TRBJ1-6 | - | TRBV18
CASSSGRGQASPLHF | TGTGCCAGCAGCTCGGGAAGGGGACAGGCTTCACCCCTCCACTTT | TRBD1 | TRBJ1-6 | - | TRBV7-6
CASSLFDGDTEAFF | TGCGCCAGCAGCTTGTTTGACGGGGACACTGAAGCTTTCTTT | - | TRBJ1-1 | - | TRBV5-1
CASSEDRGLTDTQYF | TGTGCCAGCAGTGAGGACAGGGGTCTCACAGATACGCAGTATTTT | TRBD1 | TRBJ2-3 | - | TRBV2
CASKGQVAYGYTF | TGCGCCAGCAAGGGACAGGTTGCCTATGGCTACACCTTC | TRBD1 | TRBJ1-2 | - | TRBV4-1
CASAWDRVDEQYF | TGTGCCAGCGCCTGGGACAGAGTAGATGAGCAGTACTTC | TRBD1 | TRBJ2-7 | once | TRBV7-3
CSVEVTYEQYF | TGCAGCGTTGAAGTGACTTACGAGCAGTACTTC | - | TRBJ2-7 | - | TRBV29-1
CASSRTSGRAGELFF | TGTGCCAGCAGCCGGACTAGCGGGAGGGCCGGGGAGCTGTTTTTT | TRBD2 | TRBJ2-2 | - | TRBV5-4
CASSYSPGQTNYGYTF | TGCGCCAGCTCATATTCGCCGGGACAGACCAACTATGGCTACACCTTC | TRBD1 | TRBJ1-2 | - | TRBV5-1
CANQRRQGLYEQYF | TGTGCCAACCAAAGACGGCAGGGGCTCTACGAGCAGTACTTC | - | TRBJ2-7 | - | TRBV27
CASSLSPSHFADTQYF | TGTGCCAGCAGCTTGTCTCCTAGTCACTTCGCAGATACGCAGTATTTT | - | TRBJ2-3 | - | TRBV5-6
CASSQGGQGMNTEAFF | TGTGCCAGCAGCCAAGGGGGACAGGGGATGAACACTGAAGCTTTCTTT | TRBD1 | TRBJ1-1 | - | TRBV3-1/TRBV3-2
CASSPRTGGGNTEAFF | TGTGCCAGCAGCCCCAGGACAGGGGGGGGAAACACTGAAGCTTTCTTT | TRBD1 | TRBJ1-1 | - | TRBV4-2
CSVEQGDMSYGYTF | TGCAGCGTTGAACAGGGGGATATGAGTTATGGCTACACCTTC | TRBD1 | TRBJ1-2 | - | TRBV29-1
CASSPGTSGNTIYF | TGCGCCAGCAGCCCAGGAACCTCTGGAAACACCATATATTTT | - | TRBJ1-3 | once | TRBV5-1
CASRSGDTGELFF | TGCGCCAGCAGATCAGGGGACACCGGGGAGCTGTTTTTT | - | TRBJ2-2 | - | TRBV5-1
CSVDRGSGYTF | TGCAGCGTCGACAGGGGTAGCGGCTACACCTTC | TRBD1 | TRBJ1-2 | - | TRBV29-1
CASTPFPTEYNEQFF | TGTGCCAGTACCCCCTTCCCAACGGAGTACAATGAGCAGTTCTTC | - | TRBJ2-1 | - | TRBV19
CASRTGGGGSPLHF | TGTGCCAGCAGAACTGGAGGAGGTGGTTCACCCCTCCACTTT | - | TRBJ1-6 | - | TRBV6-5
CASRDRGNSPLHF | TGTGCCTCCCGGGACAGGGGCAATTCACCCCTCCACTTT | TRBD1 | TRBJ1-6 | - | TRBV30